This TCR beta chain was captured in a study of T cells in Graves' hyperthyroidism and ophthalmopathy. Researchers took RNA transcripts and amplified the TCR beta CDR3 regions from them. A first-round RT-PCR of the TCR CDR3 used the HTBI primer set. TCRdb analysed the multiplex PCR reads with MiXCR anew, one entry per CDR3 protein. The table has about 640,000 distinct CDR3 sequences, roughly 15% seen once; the top ten hold about 12%. Every diagnosis used clinical symptoms, serum thyroxine and TRAb, thyroid ultrasound and orbital computed tomography. The CDR3 has 15 amino acids. Germline V gene sequence: CDR1 SGHDT, CDR2 YYEEEE. Trimming at V came to 3 bases and at J to 6 bases, leaving 7 bases not matched to a gene.

This TCR was recovered from a woman aged 45-59 years with Graves' ophthalmopathy. J is TRBJ1-2 and V is TRBV5-6; 11 bases agree with TRBD1. The sample taken for sequencing was blood. CDR3: CASSSPGQGDDGYTF. The CDR3, as DNA: TGTGCCAGCAGCTCACCGGGACAGGGGGATGATGGCTACACCTTC.